The rows below give T cell receptor beta chains drawn from one sample of a study of OX40 agonist ivuxolimab in advanced cancers. Clones were sequenced by immunoSEQ multiplex PCR, and TCRdb holds only the in-frame ones, with some missing. The table lists fewer than 30,000 clones, 70% to 85% of them singletons. The input for sequencing was CD4+ or CD8+ T cells sorted from blood, taken in a trial of the OX40 agonist ivuxolimab. The receptor set was obtained from an adult with an advanced solid tumor such as melanoma, head and neck, liver or kidney cancer. The conserved cysteine and the conserved F or W are not part of the CDR3 here. D genes are given only for firm matches.

d_call j_call v_call cdr3_aa
NA TRBJ2-7 TRBV19 ASSMVGAYEQY
NA TRBJ2-2 TRBV10-1 ASSEFAGATGELF
NA TRBJ2-7 TRBV9 ASSSRSYEQY
NA TRBJ2-7 TRBV6-1 ASSEARGFAYEQY
TRBD1 TRBJ1-1 TRBV6-5 ASSLQPGGIPEAF
NA TRBJ1-5 TRBV5-5 ASSLVPWDQPQH
NA TRBJ1-1 TRBV19 ASSSRPDRMNTEAF
TRBD1 TRBJ1-1 TRBV5-1 ASSFWTGHTEAF
TRBD2 TRBJ2-1 TRBV7-9 ASSPPISGRALDEQF
NA TRBJ2-1 TRBV4-1 ASSQDISYNEQF
TRBD2 TRBJ2-7 TRBV19 ASKPAGMVEQY
NA TRBJ2-1 TRBV7-9 ASNPGAWNEQF
TRBD1 TRBJ1-2 TRBV7-9 ASSLVIGGNYGYT
NA NA TRBV13 ASSSYQGHYEQY
TRBD1 TRBJ2-7 TRBV19 ASSWRQGDYEQY
TRBD2 TRBJ2-3 TRBV5-1 ASSLVAGDTDTQY
NA TRBJ1-2 TRBV28 ASSPPDRNYGYT
NA TRBJ1-5 TRBV30 AWSQGSGFDQPQH
NA TRBJ1-2 TRBV28 ASSFGGGYT
NA TRBJ2-3 TRBV20-1 SASWADTQY
NA TRBJ1-1 TRBV27 ASSSAF
TRBD2 TRBJ2-1 TRBV4-1 ASSQDPGTSYNEQF
NA TRBJ1-2 TRBV27 ASSLSRGNYGYT
NA TRBJ1-4 TRBV19 ASSAAGTNEKLF
TRBD1 TRBJ2-7 TRBV4-1 ASSPRTGALYEQY
TRBD1 TRBJ1-3 TRBV9 ASSAGGGTGTGNTIY
TRBD2 TRBJ2-7 TRBV7-9 ASSPRGLASYEQY
TRBD1 TRBJ1-4 TRBV11-2 ASSSGQATNEKLF
TRBD2 TRBJ2-5 TRBV28 ASTPLAGTSDEETQY
NA TRBJ1-1 TRBV5-1 ASSFRDGYTEAF
NA TRBJ1-6 TRBV7-8 ASSLADWQFPNFDNSPLH
NA TRBJ2-7 TRBV9 ASSGDNSYEQY
TRBD1 TRBJ2-7 TRBV9 ASSAHPGTGTYEQY
NA TRBJ1-4 TRBV18 ASSPPVSATNEKLF
NA TRBJ1-1 TRBV10-2 ASSVGPWNTEAF
TRBD1 TRBJ2-4 TRBV4-1 ASSLSGTDKNIQY
TRBD2 TRBJ2-7 TRBV5-8 ASSLAPGGSYEQY
NA TRBJ2-7 TRBV28 ASSFHRVLEQY
TRBD2 TRBJ2-7 TRBV29-1 SVSVAGAFSYEQY
NA TRBJ2-5 TRBV6-6 ASSYSTDETQY
NA TRBJ2-3 TRBV9 ASKSGRSIGDTQY
TRBD1 TRBJ2-5 TRBV27 AIPRQGWSQETQY
NA TRBJ1-5 TRBV9 ASSAGFNQPQH
NA TRBJ2-1 TRBV30 AWSVYYEQF
NA TRBJ2-2 TRBV14 ASSQDAGRENTGELF
NA TRBJ2-7 TRBV6-5 ASSLGYEQY
NA TRBJ2-7 TRBV4-2 ASSQAFIFYYEQY
NA TRBJ2-4 TRBV6-6 ASSHWPAGRGNIQY
NA TRBJ2-7 TRBV5-1 ASSLTDSYEQY
NA TRBJ2-7 TRBV5-1 ASSLAGGQSYERY
NA TRBJ1-1 TRBV30 AWSLRVFAEAF
NA TRBJ2-5 TRBV5-1 ASSLPRQVLGETQY
NA TRBJ2-1 TRBV14 ASSQGLANEQF
TRBD2 TRBJ2-5 TRBV11-2 ASSLYSGGQETQY
TRBD2 TRBJ2-1 TRBV11-2 ASSSYPRTSGSSYNEQF
TRBD2 TRBJ2-5 TRBV4-1 ASSLAGGPGETQY
NA TRBJ2-7 TRBV6-1 ASSEAPFREPTYEQY
NA TRBJ1-5 TRBV28 ASSHNPGRSNQPQH